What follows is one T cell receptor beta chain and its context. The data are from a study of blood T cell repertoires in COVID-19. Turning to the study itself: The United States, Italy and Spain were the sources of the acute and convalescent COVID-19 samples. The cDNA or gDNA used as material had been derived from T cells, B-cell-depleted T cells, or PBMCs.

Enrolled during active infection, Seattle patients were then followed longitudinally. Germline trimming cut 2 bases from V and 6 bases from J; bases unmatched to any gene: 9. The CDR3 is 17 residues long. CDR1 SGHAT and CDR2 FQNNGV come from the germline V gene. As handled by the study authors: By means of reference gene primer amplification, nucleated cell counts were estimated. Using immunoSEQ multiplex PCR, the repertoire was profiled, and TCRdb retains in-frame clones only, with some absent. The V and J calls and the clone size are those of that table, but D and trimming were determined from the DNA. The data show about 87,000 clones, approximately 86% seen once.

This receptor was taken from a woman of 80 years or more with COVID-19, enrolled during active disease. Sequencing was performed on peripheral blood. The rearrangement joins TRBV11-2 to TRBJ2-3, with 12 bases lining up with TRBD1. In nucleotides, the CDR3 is TGTGCCAGCAGCTTAATGGGACAGGGGGCCTTATTCGATACGCAGTATTTT. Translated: CASSLMGQGALFDTQYF. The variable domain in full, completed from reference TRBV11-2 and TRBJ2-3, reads EAGVAQSPRYKIIEKRQSVAFWCNPISGHATLYWYQQILGQGPKLLIQFQNNGVVDDSQLPKDRFSAERLKGVDSTLKIQPAKLEDSAVYLCASSLMGQGALFDTQYFGPGTRLTVL.